This TCR beta chain was observed in a study of blood T cells in healthy people across ages. General study findings and limits: In long-lived donors, naive CD4+ cell counts and diversity exceeded those of aged donors.

A sample-barcoded 5' primer and a J-beta primer mix were used in a second PCR of about 7 to 12 cycles. TCRdb independently ran MiXCR on the 5' RACE reads; one entry per CDR3 protein. The sample has some 800,000 distinct CDR3 sequences, around 42% seen once. Total RNA was extracted at no less than 5 micrograms per sample. Germline V CDR1 and CDR2: MNHEY, SVGAGI. Trimming removed 2 bases at V and 3 bases at J, with 10 bases between. This CDR3 spans 14 amino acids. This clonotype was counted once. Its target is not known. The rearrangement links TRBV6-5 to TRBJ1-1; possible D gene TRBD1, 5 bases. Sequencing was carried out using blood. The receptor was isolated from a man in his sixties in good health. The CDR3 protein is CASSYGQGYTEAFF. As DNA, the CDR3 is TGTGCCAGCAGTTACGGGCAGGGCTACACTGAAGCTTTCTTT.